A single sample is the source of the 28 T cell receptor beta chains below, sequenced in a study of cytomegalovirus exposure and HLA in healthy donors. A multiplex PCR was run with 60 Vbeta primers and 13 Jbeta primers. Sequenced by immunoSEQ multiplex PCR; TCRdb stores in-frame clones only, minus some. The table records about 130,000 clones, approximately 70% of them present only once. Sequenced sample: PBMCs. Receptor source: a woman aged 55-69 years in good health and CMV-seropositive.

This sequence joins TRBV5-8 and TRBJ1-5; D unresolved. V lost 2 bases, J lost 1 base, and 7 bases lay in between. The CDR3 spans 14 residues. Germline V gene data show CDR1 as SGHTS and CDR2 as YDEGEE. The CDR3 coding sequence is TGTGCCAGCAGCTTCGCGGGAAGCAATCAGCCCCAGCATTTT. This gives the protein CASSFAGSNQPQHF.

This chain links TRBV7-2 with TRBJ1-5; D remains ambiguous. V gave up 5 bases and J gave up 4 bases, with 9 bases separating them. This CDR3 contains 13 residues. Per germline, CDR1 SGHTA and CDR2 FQGNSA. CDR3 region: CASSANLNQPQHF. Written as DNA, the CDR3 is TGTGCCAGCAGCGCAAACTTGAATCAGCCCCAGCATTTT. Filled out from reference TRBV7-2 and TRBJ1-5, the complete variable domain reads GAGVSQSPSNKVTEKGKDVELRCDPISGHTALYWYRQSLGQGLEFLIYFQGNSAPDKSGLPSDRFSAERTGGSVSTLTIQRTQQEDSAVYLCASSANLNQPQHFGDGTRLSIL.

The chain joins TRBV5-4 to TRBJ1-2; tentatively, D is TRBD1 (5 bases). The CDR3 contains 14 residues. CDR1 and CDR2 from the germline V gene are SGHNT and YYREEE (reference sequence). V was clipped by 3 bases and J by 0 bases, with 9 bases between them. The chain's CDR3 is CASSSDIANYGYTF. DNA of the CDR3: TGTGCCAGCAGCTCGGACATCGCTAACTATGGCTACACCTTC. The entire variable domain, with the rest obtained from reference TRBV5-4 and TRBJ1-2, is as follows: ETGVTQSPTHLIKTRGQQVTLRCSSQSGHNTVSWYQQALGQGPQFIFQYYREEENGRGNFPPRFSGLQFPNYSSELNVNALELDDSALYLCASSSDIANYGYTFGSGTRLTVV.

The rearrangement joins TRBV5-6 to TRBJ1-2; D remains unclear. Germline CDR1 and CDR2: SGHDT and YYEEEE. Trimming left V 4 bases short and J 4 bases short, with 17 bases between. CDR3 length: 15 amino acids. CDR3 residues: CASSPQRLGGYGYTF. The CDR3, as DNA: TGTGCCAGCAGCCCCCAAAGGTTAGGAGGCTATGGCTACACCTTC. Looking up the rest from reference TRBV5-6 and TRBJ1-2 gives the full variable domain: DAGVTQSPTHLIKTRGQQVTLRCSPKSGHDTVSWYQQALGQGPQFIFQYYEEEERQRGNFPDRFSGHQFPNYSSELNVNALLLGDSALYLCASSPQRLGGYGYTFGSGTRLTVV.

This chain connects TRBV19 to TRBJ1-1, with 7 bases lining up with TRBD1. The CDR3 totals 14 residues. Germline assignment: CDR1 LNHDA and CDR2 SQIVND (reference sequence). Trimming cost V 4 bases and J 5 bases; bases outside gene matches: 7. In nucleotides, the CDR3 is TGTGCCAGTAGTACCCGACAGGGTTTGACTGAAGCTTTCTTT. This sequence encodes CASSTRQGLTEAFF.

The rearrangement links TRBV28 to TRBJ1-5; TRBD1 matches 8 bases. Germline trimming cut 4 bases from V and 2 bases from J; bases unmatched to any gene: 1. Germline V gene lookup returns CDR1 MDHEN and CDR2 SYDVKM. The CDR3 has 14 residues. The CDR3 protein is CASSSGQGNQPQHF. The CDR3 DNA reads as TGTGCCAGCAGTTCGGGACAGGGCAATCAGCCCCAGCATTTT.

This clone was seen a handful of times. The chain links TRBV28 to TRBJ1-2; possible D gene TRBD1, 6 bases. CDR3 size: 14 residues. Trimming shortened V by 2 bases and J by 5 bases, and 12 bases separated the two germline ends. From germline, CDR1 is MDHEN and CDR2 SYDVKM. CDR3 loop: CASSLPTQGYGYTF. The CDR3, as DNA: TGTGCCAGCAGTTTACCCACCCAGGGGTATGGCTACACCTTC.

V is TRBV28 and J is TRBJ1-2; D may be TRBD1 (5 bases). The CDR3 is 12 amino acids. Deletions cut 6 bases from V and 5 bases from J, with 10 bases between. Germline V lookup: CDR1 MDHEN, CDR2 SYDVKM. DNA of the CDR3: TGTGCCAGCAGCGAGGACAAGTATGGCTACACCTTC. This gives the protein CASSEDKYGYTF.

V gene TRBV10-3 combines with J gene TRBJ2-2; 7 positions agree with TRBD2. Germline V gene data show CDR1 as ENHRY and CDR2 as SYGVKD. The CDR3 sequence is 17 residues long. Trimming at V came to 3 bases and at J to 5 bases, leaving 12 bases not matched to a gene. The CDR3 region has the DNA TGTGCCATCAGTGATAAGCCCCCGGCGGGAGCAACCGGGGAGCTGTTTTTT. Its translation is CAISDKPPAGATGELFF.

The chain uses TRBV7-3 and TRBJ2-3, with 9 bases that match TRBD2. Germline CDR1 and CDR2: SGHTA and FQGTGA. This CDR3 has 14 residues. The J segment lost 4 bases and the V segment lost 5 bases, leaving 4 bases of the junction unmatched. The CDR3 spells CASSPGTSPDTQYF. In DNA, the CDR3 is TGTGCCAGCAGCCCCGGGACTAGCCCAGATACGCAGTATTTT.

In this sample, this clone turned up once. The CDR3 DNA reads TGTGCCAGCAGCTTAGCGTTCCAGGGCTACGAGCAGTACTTC. Translating it yields CASSLAFQGYEQYF. The rearrangement joins TRBV7-2 to TRBJ2-7; possibly TRBD1 for D (5 bases). The CDR3 extends over 14 amino acids. Trimming pared 0 bases from V and 3 bases from J, leaving 9 bases between. Per the germline V gene, CDR1 is SGHTA and CDR2 is FQGNSA. Together with reference TRBV7-2 and TRBJ2-7, the CDR3 gives the full variable domain: GAGVSQSPSNKVTEKGKDVELRCDPISGHTALYWYRQSLGQGLEFLIYFQGNSAPDKSGLPSDRFSAERTGGSVSTLTIQRTQQEDSAVYLCASSLAFQGYEQYFGPGTRLTVT.

The sample holds a few counts of this clone. The chain links TRBV28 to TRBJ2-7; TRBD2 might be the D (7 bases). CDR1 and CDR2 from the germline V gene are MDHEN and SYDVKM. Trimming took off 7 bases at V and 4 bases at J, with 20 bases between the two ends. The CDR3 is 15 amino acids. The DNA for the CDR3 is TGTGCCAGCACTCAACAGGGAGGGGGAGGTTACGAGCAGTACTTC. Protein: CASTQQGGGGYEQYF.

J is TRBJ2-5 and V is TRBV28, with no clear D. The CDR3 spans 12 residues. The germline V gene has CDR1 MDHEN and CDR2 SYDVKM. Trimming stripped 2 bases from V and 1 base from J, with 2 bases between. The CDR3 coding sequence is TGTGCCAGCAGTTTACTCCAAGAGACCCAGTACTTC. The encoded protein is CASSLLQETQYF.

This clone has only a few counts. The gene calls are TRBV2 and TRBJ2-7, with D perhaps matching TRBD1 (6 bases). V lost 10 bases and J lost 4, with 17 bases in between. The CDR3 totals 13 residues. CDR1 and CDR2 from the germline V gene are SNHLY and FYNNEI. CDR3 sequence: CATILGQNYEQYF. CDR3 DNA sequence: TGTGCCACCATTTTGGGACAAAATTACGAGCAGTACTTC.

The CDR3 coding sequence is TGTGCCAGCAGCTTTGGGGACAGATATGGCTACACCTTC. Its translation is CASSFGDRYGYTF. The chain is built from TRBV7-8 and TRBJ1-2; TRBD1 matches at 7 bases. This CDR3 region has 13 residues. Germline-derived CDR1 and CDR2 are SGHVS and FQNEAQ. V gave up 3 bases and J gave up 5 bases; unmatched junction bases: 3.

The chain combines TRBV7-8 with TRBJ2-3, with D unresolved. CDR3 length: 14 amino acids. V was trimmed by 3 bases and J by 0 bases, leaving 7 bases between them. Germline CDR1 reads SGHVS; CDR2 reads FQNEAQ. CDR3 DNA sequence: TGTGCCAGCAGCTTCTCCTCTAGCACAGATACGCAGTATTTT. This gives the protein CASSFSSSTDTQYF.

V usage is TRBV10-1 and J usage is TRBJ2-1, with a tentative D call TRBD1 (6 bases). The CDR3 loop spans 15 amino acids. Trimming shortened V by 3 bases and J by 2 bases, and 11 bases separated the two germline ends. Germline CDR1 is WNHNN and CDR2 is SYGVQD (reference sequence). The CDR3 sequence: CASSEKGTPYNEQFF. The CDR3 DNA reads TGCGCCAGCAGTGAAAAGGGGACACCCTACAATGAGCAGTTCTTC.

By share, this clone counts as medium-sized. V is TRBV28 and J is TRBJ2-1; no firm D call. V was pared by 3 bases and J by 7 bases, with 16 bases between. Looked up from germline, CDR1 is MDHEN and CDR2 is SYDVKM. CDR3 size: 15 residues. The CDR3 coding sequence is TGTGCCAGCAGTTTCGGAGCTCCCATTGCGAATGAGCAGTTCTTC. Translating gives CASSFGAPIANEQFF. Based on the CDR3 plus reference TRBV28 and TRBJ2-1, the full variable domain is DVKVTQSSRYLVKRTGEKVFLECVQDMDHENMFWYRQDPGLGLRLIYFSYDVKMKEKGDIPEGYSVSREKKERFSLILESASTNQTSMYLCASSFGAPIANEQFFGPGTRLTVL.

This sequence joins TRBV6-5 and TRBJ1-2, with D tentatively TRBD1 (6 bases). V lost 4 bases and J lost 8, with 14 bases in between. The CDR3 is 13 residues long. In germline, CDR1 is MNHEY, CDR2 SVGAGI. CDR3 sequence: CASSSDRGGGYTF. The CDR3 DNA is TGTGCCAGCAGTTCGGACCGAGGGGGAGGCTACACCTTC.

This clone was detected only once. The CDR3 region is CASSSGTYSGSTDTQYF. CDR3 sequence (DNA): TGTGCCAGCAGCTCAGGGACTTATAGCGGGAGTACAGATACGCAGTATTTT. The chain is built from TRBV11-3 and TRBJ2-3, with 9 bases identical to TRBD2. Germline loops: CDR1 SGHNT, CDR2 YENEEA. V was clipped by 4 bases and J by 3 bases; unmatched bases: 11. The CDR3 totals 17 residues.

This clone was observed a few times. The chain carries TRBV6-1 and TRBJ1-2, with D possibly matching TRBD1 (6 bases). CDR3 size: 14 residues. V was cut by 1 base and J by 6 bases, with 12 bases left in between. Germline loops: CDR1 MNHNS, CDR2 SASEGT. The CDR3 region has the DNA TGTGCCAGCAGTGAAGTTTATCAGGGGCATGGCTACACCTTC. Translated: CASSEVYQGHGYTF.

The table lists this clone with a few counts. The chain joins TRBV7-2 to TRBJ2-2; TRBD2 matches at 13 bases. The CDR3 sequence is 17 residues long. Germline V gene data show CDR1 as SGHTA and CDR2 as FQGNSA. V was clipped by 5 bases and J by 2 bases; unmatched bases: 5. The chain's CDR3 is CASSRTSGSSNTGELFF. Written as DNA, the CDR3 is TGTGCCAGCAGCCGGACTAGCGGGAGCTCCAACACCGGGGAGCTGTTTTTT.

The chain carries TRBV28 and TRBJ2-1; 10 bases align to TRBD2. The V gene's germline CDR1 is MDHEN and CDR2 SYDVKM. This CDR3 has 14 amino acids. The V segment lost 6 bases and the J segment 4 bases; nucleotides outside the gene matches: 3. The CDR3 nucleotides read TGTGCCAGCAGGCCAGCGGGAGGGTACAATGAGCAGTTCTTC. The encoded protein is CASRPAGGYNEQFF.

The chain has TRBV5-1 and TRBJ2-7; 8 positions agree with TRBD2. This CDR3 has 14 residues. Germline CDR1 SGHRS, CDR2 YFSETQ. V trimming: 3 bases; J trimming: 2 bases; junction bases outside the gene matches: 4. The CDR3 sequence: CASSWVAGTYEQYF. As DNA, the CDR3 is TGCGCCAGCAGCTGGGTAGCGGGAACCTACGAGCAGTACTTC.

This chain joins TRBV28 and TRBJ1-1; D unclear. The CDR3 is 12 residues long. Germline V gene sequence: CDR1 MDHEN, CDR2 SYDVKM. V was clipped by 3 bases and J by 10 bases, with 12 bases between them. CDR3 coding DNA: TGTGCCAGCAGTTTCCGAGCTTCCGTAGCTTTCTTT. Protein product: CASSFRASVAFF.

This clone was seen a handful of times. One end of the junction varies from germline; a read error may be responsible. J is TRBJ1-2 and V is TRBV6-5; 8 bases align to TRBD1. The CDR3 totals 16 residues. The germline CDR1 and CDR2 sequences are MNHEY and SVGAGI. CDR3 loop: CASRYYRGSEGYGYTF. CDR3 nucleotides: TGTGCCAGCAGATACTACAGGGGGAGCGAGGGCTATGGCTACACCTTC.

The V and J genes are TRBV29-1 and TRBJ1-4; tentatively, D is TRBD1 (5 bases). V was shortened by 5 bases and J by 1 base, with 14 bases between the two germline ends. Germline V gives CDR1 SQVTM, CDR2 ANQGSEA. The CDR3 is 15 amino acids. The CDR3 DNA reads as TGCAGCGTTCGCGGAACTCAGGGAACTAATGAAAAACTGTTTTTT. This gives the protein CSVRGTQGTNEKLFF.

This clone was seen more than once but under ten times. The chain carries TRBV29-1 and TRBJ2-5; 8 bases are shared with TRBD2. CDR1 SQVTM and CDR2 ANQGSEA come from the germline V gene. V dropped 7 bases and J dropped 4; count of bases not matched to a gene: 5. This CDR3 spans 12 amino acids. CDR3 protein: CSAREGRETQYF. For the CDR3, the DNA is TGCAGCGCCCGGGAGGGGCGAGAGACCCAGTACTTC.